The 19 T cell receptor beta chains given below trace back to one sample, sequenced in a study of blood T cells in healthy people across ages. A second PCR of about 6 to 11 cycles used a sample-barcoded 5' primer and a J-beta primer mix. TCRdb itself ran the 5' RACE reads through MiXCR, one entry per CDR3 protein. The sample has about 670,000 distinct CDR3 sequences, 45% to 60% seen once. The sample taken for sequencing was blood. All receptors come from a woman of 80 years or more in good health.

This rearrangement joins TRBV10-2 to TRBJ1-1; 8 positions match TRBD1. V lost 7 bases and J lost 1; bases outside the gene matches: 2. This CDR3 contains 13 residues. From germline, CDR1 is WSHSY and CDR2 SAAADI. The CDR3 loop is CASKGQANTEAFF. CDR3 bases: TGCGCCAGCAAGGGACAGGCGAACACTGAAGCTTTCTTT.

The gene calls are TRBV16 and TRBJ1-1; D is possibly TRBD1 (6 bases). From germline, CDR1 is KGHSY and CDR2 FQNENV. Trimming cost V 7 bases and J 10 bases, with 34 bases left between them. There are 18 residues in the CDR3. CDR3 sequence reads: CASKEGQSSLGAVGLAFF. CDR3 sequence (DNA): TGTGCCAGCAAGGAGGGGCAATCGTCCCTGGGGGCCGTGGGGCTAGCTTTCTTT.

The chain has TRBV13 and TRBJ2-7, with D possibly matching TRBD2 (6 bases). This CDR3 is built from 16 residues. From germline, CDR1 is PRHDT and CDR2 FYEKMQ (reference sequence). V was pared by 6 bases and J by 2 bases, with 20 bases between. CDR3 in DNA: TGTGCCAGCAGTTTCTTCGGGGGTTCCGTCCCCTACGAGCAGTACTTC. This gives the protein CASSFFGGSVPYEQYF.

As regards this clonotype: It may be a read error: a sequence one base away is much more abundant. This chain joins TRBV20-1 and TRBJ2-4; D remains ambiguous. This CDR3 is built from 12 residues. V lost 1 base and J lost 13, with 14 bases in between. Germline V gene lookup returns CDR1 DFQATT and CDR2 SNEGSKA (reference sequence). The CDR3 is CSARGRPYKQYF. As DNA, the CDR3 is TGCAGTGCTAGAGGAAGACCTTACAAGCAGTACTTC.

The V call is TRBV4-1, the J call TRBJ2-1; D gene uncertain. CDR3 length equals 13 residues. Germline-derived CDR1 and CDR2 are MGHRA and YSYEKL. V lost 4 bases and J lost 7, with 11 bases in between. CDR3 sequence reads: CASSLPARNEQFF. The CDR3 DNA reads TGCGCCAGCAGCCTCCCGGCCCGAAATGAGCAGTTCTTC.

As DNA, the CDR3 is TGTGCCAGCAGCCCCCGTCGTGATAGCGGTGAGCAGTTCTTC. Translation: CASSPRRDSGEQFF. This rearrangement joins TRBV7-9 to TRBJ2-1; tentative D call: TRBD2 (6 bases). The CDR3 runs to 14 residues. Germline values: CDR1 SEHNR, CDR2 FQNEAQ (reference sequence). V lost 5 bases to trimming and J lost 9 bases, with 17 bases between them.

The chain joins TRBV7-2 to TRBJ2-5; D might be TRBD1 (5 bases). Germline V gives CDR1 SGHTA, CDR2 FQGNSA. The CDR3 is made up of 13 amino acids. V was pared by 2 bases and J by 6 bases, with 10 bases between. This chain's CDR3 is CASSLPGIKTQYF. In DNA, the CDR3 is TGTGCCAGCAGCTTACCAGGGATAAAGACCCAGTACTTC.

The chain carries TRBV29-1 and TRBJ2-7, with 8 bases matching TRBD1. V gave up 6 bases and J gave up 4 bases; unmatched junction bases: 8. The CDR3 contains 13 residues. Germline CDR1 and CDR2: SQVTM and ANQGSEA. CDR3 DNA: TGCAGCGTGACCGGGACAGGAAAATACGAGCAGTACTTC. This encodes CSVTGTGKYEQYF.

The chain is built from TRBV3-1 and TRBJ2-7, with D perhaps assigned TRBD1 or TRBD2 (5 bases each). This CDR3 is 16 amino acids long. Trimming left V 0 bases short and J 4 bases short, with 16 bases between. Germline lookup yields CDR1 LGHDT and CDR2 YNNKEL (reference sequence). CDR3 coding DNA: TGTGCCAGCAGCCAAGATCGGCGACAGCGGCTTTACGAGCAGTACTTC. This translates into CASSQDRRQRLYEQYF.

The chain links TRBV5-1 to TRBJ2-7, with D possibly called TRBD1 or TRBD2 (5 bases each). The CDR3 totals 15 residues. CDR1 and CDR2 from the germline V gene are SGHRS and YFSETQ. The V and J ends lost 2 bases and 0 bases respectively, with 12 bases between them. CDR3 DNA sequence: TGCGCCAGCAGCTTCCTTGGGGGTCACTCCTACGAGCAGTACTTC. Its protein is CASSFLGGHSYEQYF.

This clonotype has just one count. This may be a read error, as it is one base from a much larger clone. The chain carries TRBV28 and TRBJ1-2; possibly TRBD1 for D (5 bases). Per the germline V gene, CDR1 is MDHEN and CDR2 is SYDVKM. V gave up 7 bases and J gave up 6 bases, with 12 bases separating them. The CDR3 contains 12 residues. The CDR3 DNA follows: TGTGCCAGCACCCAGGGAGCGGATGGCTACACCTTC. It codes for CASTQGADGYTF.

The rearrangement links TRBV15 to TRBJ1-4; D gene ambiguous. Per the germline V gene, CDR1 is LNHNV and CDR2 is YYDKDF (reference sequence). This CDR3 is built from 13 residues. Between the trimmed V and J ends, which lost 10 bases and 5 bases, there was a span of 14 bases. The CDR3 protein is CASGRVVNEKLFF. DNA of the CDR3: TGTGCCAGCGGAAGGGTTGTGAATGAAAAACTGTTTTTT.

In DNA form, the CDR3 reads TGTGCCAGCAGCTTAATGGGGGTTAACACAGATACGCAGTATTTT. Translated: CASSLMGVNTDTQYF. The chain uses TRBV7-3 and TRBJ2-3; either TRBD1 or TRBD2 may supply D (5 bases each). Germline V lookup: CDR1 SGHTA, CDR2 FQGTGA. V shed 1 base and J shed 2 bases, with 10 bases lying between them. The CDR3 is made up of 15 amino acids. The whole variable domain, filled in from reference TRBV7-3 and TRBJ2-3, reads GAGVSQTPSNKVTEKGKYVELRCDPISGHTALYWYRQSLGQGPEFLIYFQGTGAADDSGLPNDRFFAVRPEGSVSTLKIQRTERGDSAVYLCASSLMGVNTDTQYFGPGTRLTVL.

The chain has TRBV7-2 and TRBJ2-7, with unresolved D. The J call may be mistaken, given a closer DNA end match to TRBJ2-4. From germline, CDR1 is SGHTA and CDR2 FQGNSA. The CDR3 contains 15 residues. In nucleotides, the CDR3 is TGTGCCAGCAGCTTAGTAGGATCGGATGGGATCATTCAGTACTTC. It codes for CASSLVGSDGIIQYF.

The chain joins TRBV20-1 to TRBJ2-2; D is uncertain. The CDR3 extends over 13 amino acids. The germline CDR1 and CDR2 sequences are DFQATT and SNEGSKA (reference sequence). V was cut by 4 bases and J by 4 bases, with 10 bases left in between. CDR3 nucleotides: TGCAGTGCTATGGTGACTCGCACCGGGGAGCTGTTTTTT. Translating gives CSAMVTRTGELFF.

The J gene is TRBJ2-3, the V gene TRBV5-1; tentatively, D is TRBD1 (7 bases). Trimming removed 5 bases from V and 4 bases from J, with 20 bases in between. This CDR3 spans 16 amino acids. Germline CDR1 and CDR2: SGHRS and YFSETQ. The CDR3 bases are TGCGCCAGCAGTTACGGACAGGCGTCGGGGGCAGATACGCAGTATTTT. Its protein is CASSYGQASGADTQYF.

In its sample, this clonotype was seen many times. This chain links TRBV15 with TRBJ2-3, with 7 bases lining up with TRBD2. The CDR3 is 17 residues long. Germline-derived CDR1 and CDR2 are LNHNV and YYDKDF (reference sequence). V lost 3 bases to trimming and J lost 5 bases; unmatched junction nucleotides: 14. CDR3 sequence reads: CATSRQASGGSGDTQYF. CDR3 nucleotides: TGTGCCACCAGCAGGCAAGCTAGCGGAGGATCTGGAGATACGCAGTATTTT.

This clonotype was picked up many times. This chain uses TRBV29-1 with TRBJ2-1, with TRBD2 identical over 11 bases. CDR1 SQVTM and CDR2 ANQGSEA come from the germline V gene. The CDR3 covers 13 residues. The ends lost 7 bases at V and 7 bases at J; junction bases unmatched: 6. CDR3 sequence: CSAGRTSGNEQFF. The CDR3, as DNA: TGCAGCGCGGGACGGACTAGCGGGAATGAGCAGTTCTTC.

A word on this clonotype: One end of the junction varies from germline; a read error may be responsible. The CDR3 DNA is TGTGCCAGTAGTTTTGGGACTAGCCTTGTCAGTGAGCAGTTCTTC. Translated: CASSFGTSLVSEQFF. J is TRBJ2-1 and V is TRBV27, with 9 bases aligning to TRBD2. The CDR3 length is 15 residues. CDR1 is MNHEY and CDR2 is SMNVEV in the germline V gene (reference sequence).